Included here is one TCR beta chain sequence, with context. Its specificity is unknown. This sample was taken from a study of T cells in Graves' hyperthyroidism and ophthalmopathy. Uncontrolled infection, other autoimmune disease, pregnancy or lactation excluded patients. Thyroid ultrasound and orbital computed tomography, with clinical symptoms and serum thyroxine and TRAb, informed diagnoses. Out of more than 8 ml of fresh peripheral blood came the PBMCs. The germline V gene encodes CDR1 SEHNR and CDR2 FQNEAQ (reference sequence). Between the trimmed V and J ends, which lost 6 bases and 3 bases, there was a span of 26 bases. This CDR3 comprises 19 residues. The study, taken as a whole, reports: Ophthalmopathy, which appeared later, was predicted by the model a median 6.5 months before onset.

The source material, RNA transcripts, was used to amplify TCR beta CDR3 regions. The HTBI set primed first-round TCR CDR3 RT-PCR. TCRdb reprocessed the multiplex PCR reads with MiXCR, giving one entry per CDR3 protein. The data hold over 350,000 distinct CDR3 sequences, with about 18% observed a single time. V usage is TRBV7-9 and J usage is TRBJ2-2; possible D gene TRBD1, 5 bases. This sequence originates from a man between 18 and 35 years old with Graves' ophthalmopathy. The specimen was blood. The CDR3 region has the DNA TGTGCCAGCAGGCACGACAGTTTTAGGACGACCTATCACACCGGGGAGCTGTTTTTT. Translation gives CASRHDSFRTTYHTGELFF.